A selection of T cell receptor beta chains follows, all from one sample in a study of Ad26.COV2.S vaccination and SARS-CoV-2 variants. The assay was immunoSEQ multiplex PCR, and TCRdb's table has in-frame clones only and misses some. The sample has some 320,000 clones, just under 85% seen once; the top ten hold about 2.1%. The sequencing used peripheral blood, collected in a trial of Ad26.COV2.S vaccine versus placebo. The source is a person aged 18-65 years who received the Ad26.COV2.S COVID-19 vaccine or a placebo. The CDR3 runs from the conserved cysteine through the conserved F or W. D genes are given only for firm matches. The size field is filled for only some rows; it gives once, few, many or a size class.

d_gene,v_gene,abundance,j_gene,CDR3aa
TRBD1,TRBV2,NA,TRBJ1-3,CASRRDRLLYTIYF
NA,TRBV28,few,TRBJ1-1,CASRPGTTNPEAFF
NA,TRBV4-2,NA,TRBJ1-2,CASSSAVGASIPPYGYTF
NA,TRBV7-8,NA,TRBJ2-7,CASKPGGRGTEHNPYEQYF
TRBD2,TRBV12-3/TRBV12-4,NA,TRBJ2-1,CASSPASGVFLFF
NA,TRBV19,NA,TRBJ1-4,CASSPGHATEKLFF
NA,TRBV5-1,NA,TRBJ1-1,CASSWATLNTEAFF
NA,TRBV28,NA,TRBJ2-1,CASSLFKKSSYNEQFF
NA,TRBV28,few,TRBJ1-6,CASQAPGVVSPLHF
NA,TRBV3-1/TRBV3-2,NA,TRBJ1-1,CASSQSDSNTEAFF
TRBD1,TRBV6-5,NA,TRBJ1-4,CASSSAGTGGEKLFF
TRBD1,TRBV19,NA,TRBJ1-2,CASSERTGRYGYTF
TRBD1,TRBV7-3,NA,TRBJ2-3,CASSVTGGAADTQYF
NA,TRBV14,NA,TRBJ1-2,CASSSTKGYTF
NA,TRBV15,NA,TRBJ1-4,CATSSNRVTNEKLFF
TRBD1,TRBV9,few,TRBJ1-6,CASGDSYNSPLHF
TRBD1,TRBV6-5,NA,TRBJ2-7,CASTSTGMSYEQYF
NA,TRBV7-2,NA,TRBJ2-3,CASSNRQPEVADTQYF
TRBD1,TRBV28,NA,TRBJ1-2,CASSDSSGTVYGYTF
NA,TRBV11-2,NA,TRBJ1-1,CASSRIGPQEAEAFF
TRBD2,TRBV10-3,NA,TRBJ2-2,CAISEASGATNTGELFF
NA,TRBV5-1,NA,TRBJ2-5,CASSSTGFQETQYF
NA,TRBV3-1/TRBV3-2,NA,TRBJ1-2,CASSRDSNYGYTF
NA,TRBV28,NA,TRBJ2-5,CASTEQGGTQETQYF
TRBD1,TRBV7-9,NA,TRBJ2-6,CASRHRGSGANVLTF
NA,TRBV7-2,NA,TRBJ2-5,CASSPRWGGQAETQYF
TRBD1,TRBV11-2,NA,TRBJ2-2,CASSPTTGGYGGELFF
NA,TRBV6-5,NA,TRBJ1-2,CASRTTGTGNYGYTF
NA,TRBV6-6,NA,TRBJ1-4,CASSTPTPGEEKLFF
NA,TRBV7-9,NA,TRBJ1-2,CASSRGESGGYTF
NA,TRBV6-5,NA,TRBJ1-4,CASYSRAAQGKLFF
NA,TRBV28,once,TRBJ1-2,CASSGPTTGYTF
NA,TRBV18,NA,TRBJ1-5,CASSTPNQPQHF
TRBD1,TRBV19,NA,TRBJ1-1,CASAEQGVTEAFF
NA,TRBV6-5,NA,TRBJ2-2,CASSYSEGTGELFF
NA,TRBV29-1,NA,TRBJ2-7,CSVAKDSASYEQYF
NA,TRBV6-6,NA,TRBJ1-6,CASSYRGGISPLHF
NA,TRBV9,NA,TRBJ1-5,CASSVGYEKGQPQHF
NA,TRBV28,once,TRBJ1-1,CASQRRGNTEAFF
TRBD1,TRBV18,NA,TRBJ1-4,CASSPPGTGGVGEKLFF